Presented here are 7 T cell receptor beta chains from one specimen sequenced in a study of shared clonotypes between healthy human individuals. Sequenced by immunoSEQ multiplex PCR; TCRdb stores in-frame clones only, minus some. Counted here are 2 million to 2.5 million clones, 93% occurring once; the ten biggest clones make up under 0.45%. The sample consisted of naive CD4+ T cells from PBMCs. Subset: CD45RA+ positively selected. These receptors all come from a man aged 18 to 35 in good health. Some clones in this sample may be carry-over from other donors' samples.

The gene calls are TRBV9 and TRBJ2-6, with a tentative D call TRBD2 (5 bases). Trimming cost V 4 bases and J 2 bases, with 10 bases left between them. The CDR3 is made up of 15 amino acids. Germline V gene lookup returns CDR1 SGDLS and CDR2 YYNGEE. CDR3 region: CASSLRETGANVLTF. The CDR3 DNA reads TGTGCCAGCAGCTTGAGGGAAACTGGGGCCAACGTCCTGACTTTC.

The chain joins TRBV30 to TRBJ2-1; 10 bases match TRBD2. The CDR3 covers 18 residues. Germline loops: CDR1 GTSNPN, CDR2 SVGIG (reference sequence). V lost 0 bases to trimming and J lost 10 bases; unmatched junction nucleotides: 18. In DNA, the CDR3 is TGTGCCTGGAGTGTACCAGGGTTAGCGGGAGGTCGGACCCGAGAGCAGTTCTTC. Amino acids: CAWSVPGLAGGRTREQFF.

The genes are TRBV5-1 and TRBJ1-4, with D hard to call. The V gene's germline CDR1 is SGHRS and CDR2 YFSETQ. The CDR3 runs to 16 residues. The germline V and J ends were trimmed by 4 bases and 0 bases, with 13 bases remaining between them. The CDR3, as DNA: TGCGCCAGCAGCATTGGTGGGGTTGCAACTAATGAAAAACTGTTTTTT. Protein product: CASSIGGVATNEKLFF.

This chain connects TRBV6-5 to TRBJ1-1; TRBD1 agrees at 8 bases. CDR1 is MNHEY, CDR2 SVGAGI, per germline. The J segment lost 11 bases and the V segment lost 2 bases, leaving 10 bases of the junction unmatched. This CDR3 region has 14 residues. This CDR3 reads CASSYGQGAFGAFF. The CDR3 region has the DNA TGTGCCAGCAGTTACGGGCAGGGGGCCTTCGGGGCTTTCTTT.

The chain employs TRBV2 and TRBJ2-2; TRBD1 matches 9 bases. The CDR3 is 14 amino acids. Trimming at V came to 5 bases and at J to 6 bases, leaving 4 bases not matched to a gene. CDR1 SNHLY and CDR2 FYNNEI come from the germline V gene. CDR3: CASSPNRGPGELFF. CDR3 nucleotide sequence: TGTGCCAGCAGTCCCAACAGGGGGCCCGGGGAGCTGTTTTTT.

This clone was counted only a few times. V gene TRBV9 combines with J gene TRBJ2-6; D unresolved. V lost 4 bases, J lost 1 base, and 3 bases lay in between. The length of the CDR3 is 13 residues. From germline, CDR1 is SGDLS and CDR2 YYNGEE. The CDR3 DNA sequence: TGTGCCAGCAGCAAATCTGGGGCCAACGTCCTGACTTTC. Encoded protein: CASSKSGANVLTF.

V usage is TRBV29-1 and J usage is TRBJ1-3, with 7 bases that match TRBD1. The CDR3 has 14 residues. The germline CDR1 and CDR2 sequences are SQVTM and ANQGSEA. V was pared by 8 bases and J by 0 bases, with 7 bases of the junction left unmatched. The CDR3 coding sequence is TGCAGCACCGACAGGGAACACTCTGGAAACACCATATATTTT. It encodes CSTDREHSGNTIYF.